This record concerns one T cell receptor (beta chain) sequence. Antigen specificity is unknown. This sample was included in a study of T cell responses to AZD1222 COVID-19 vaccine. Study results and limitations: Clonal diversity was possibly underestimated; the donors were predominantly white British and more often female. No day 14 peak samples; only post-peak repertoires were characterized. Two doses of AZD1222 preceded a rise in Spike-specific TCR breadth and depth. Regions 160-218 and 743-854 held dominance among vaccine-associated CD4 TCRs, which spanned spike.

Data came from immunoSEQ multiplex PCR; TCRdb stores just in-frame clones and leaves some out. The data hold tens of thousands of clones, with around nine tenths observed a single time. The CDR3 is 17 amino acids. The V gene's germline CDR1 is SGHRS and CDR2 YFSETQ. Trimming left V 0 bases short and J 3 bases short, with 18 bases between. The receptor comes from an adult in good health. The sequencing used peripheral blood, collected on day 0 of AZD1222 vaccination. The chain recombines TRBV5-1 with TRBJ1-2; tentative D call: TRBD1 (5 bases). Here the CDR3 reads CASSLDDGRGGDYGYTF. In nucleotides, the CDR3 is TGCGCCAGCAGCTTGGATGATGGGCGTGGGGGGGACTATGGCTACACCTTC.